This entry concerns a single T cell receptor (beta chain). Profiling relied on immunoSEQ multiplex PCR, and the TCRdb table lists in-frame clones only, not all of them. Among roughly 250,000 clones, approximately 80% were seen once, and the ten largest hold just under 3%. This entry belongs to a study of blood T cell repertoires in COVID-19. Germline V gene lookup returns CDR1 SGHTA and CDR2 FQGNSA. The trim removed 5 bases at V and 1 base at J, leaving 8 bases unmatched. CDR3 length equals 16 residues. The chain employs TRBV7-2 and TRBJ1-2; TRBD1 aligns across 9 bases. Sequencing used peripheral blood. The receptor was isolated from a woman in her sixties or seventies with active or convalescent COVID-19. The CDR3 DNA sequence: TGTGCCAGCAGCCCGGGGACAGGGACGAATAACTATGGCTACACCTTC. It translates to CASSPGTGTNNYGYTF.